The 16 T cell receptor beta chains below all came from one sample that was sequenced in a study of T cell responses to AZD1222 COVID-19 vaccine. Measured with immunoSEQ multiplex PCR; TCRdb has only the in-frame clones, and not every one. In all, the sample yields under 150,000 clones. Specimen: peripheral blood. These TCRs come from an adult in good health.

The chain couples TRBV5-5 to TRBJ1-1; D is ambiguous. The CDR3 totals 16 residues. V shed 5 bases and J shed 0 bases, with 17 bases lying between them. CDR1 is SGHKS, CDR2 YYEKEE, per germline (reference sequence). This CDR3 reads CASRSTPGRMNTEAFF. The CDR3, as DNA: TGTGCCAGCAGATCCACGCCTGGCAGAATGAACACTGAAGCTTTCTTT.

The CDR3 spells CASSPRGAGETQYF. CDR3 nucleotides: TGTGCCAGCTCACCCAGGGGCGCCGGGGAGACCCAGTACTTC. V usage is TRBV18 and J usage is TRBJ2-5; tentative D call: TRBD1 (6 bases). CDR3 length equals 14 residues. Trimming stripped 3 bases from V and 5 bases from J, with 13 bases between. CDR1 is KGHSH and CDR2 is LQKENI in the germline V gene. The full variable domain, completed using reference TRBV18 and TRBJ2-5, is NAGVMQNPRHLVRRRGQEARLRCSPMKGHSHVYWYRQLPEEGLKFMVYLQKENIIDESGMPKERFSAEFPKEGPSILRIQQVVRGDSAAYFCASSPRGAGETQYFGPGTRLLVL.

The rearrangement joins TRBV25-1 to TRBJ1-4; D remains ambiguous. The CDR3 has 13 residues. The germline V and J ends were trimmed by 6 bases and 2 bases, with 7 bases remaining between them. Germline V CDR1 and CDR2: MGHDK, SYGVNS. CDR3 in DNA: TGTGCCAGCAGACAGTTGACTAATGAAAAACTGTTTTTT. This gives the protein CASRQLTNEKLFF.

The J gene is TRBJ1-1, the V gene TRBV5-1, with D tentatively TRBD1 (6 bases). This CDR3 comprises 15 residues. The germline CDR1 and CDR2 sequences are SGHRS and YFSETQ. The germline V and J ends were trimmed by 1 base and 4 bases, with 14 bases remaining between them. The CDR3 reads CASSLPRVGGTEAFF. CDR3 DNA: TGCGCCAGCAGCTTGCCCAGGGTAGGGGGCACTGAAGCTTTCTTT.

The V and J genes are TRBV7-8 and TRBJ1-5; TRBD1 might be the D (5 bases). V gave up 2 bases and J gave up 0 bases, with 11 bases separating them. This CDR3 has 16 residues. CDR1 is SGHVS, CDR2 FQNEAQ, per germline. For the CDR3, the DNA is TGTGCCAGCAGCTTAATCCAGGGCAATAGCAATCAGCCCCAGCATTTT. Encoded protein: CASSLIQGNSNQPQHF. The complete variable domain, with remaining parts taken from reference TRBV7-8 and TRBJ1-5, reads GAGVSQSPRYKVAKRGQDVALRCDPISGHVSLFWYQQALGQGPEFLTYFQNEAQLDKSGLPSDRFFAERPEGSVSTLKIQRTQQEDSAVYLCASSLIQGNSNQPQHFGDGTRLSIL.

The rearrangement links TRBV7-9 to TRBJ1-1; 11 bases fit TRBD1. Germline-derived CDR1 and CDR2 are SEHNR and FQNEAQ (reference sequence). This CDR3 is 16 amino acids long. V shed 5 bases, J shed 4 bases, and the junction held 9 bases outside the gene matches. The CDR3 DNA sequence: TGTGCCAGCAGCAACGGGACAGGGGGGCGGACCACTGAAGCTTTCTTT. Its protein is CASSNGTGGRTTEAFF.

The CDR3 sequence: CASTSGIRWTQYF. As DNA, the CDR3 is TGTGCCAGTACCTCCGGTATCCGGTGGACCCAGTACTTC. J is TRBJ2-5 and V is TRBV9; D remains ambiguous. V was pared by 8 bases and J by 7 bases, with 18 bases between. Germline V CDR1 and CDR2: SGDLS, YYNGEE. The CDR3 loop spans 13 amino acids.

V usage is TRBV3-1 (or the pseudogene TRBV3-2) and J usage is TRBJ2-7, with D possibly being TRBD2 (6 bases). The germline V gene encodes CDR1 LGHDT and CDR2 YNNKEL (reference sequence). CDR3 length: 17 residues. Trimming took off 0 bases at V and 5 bases at J, with 20 bases between the two ends. The CDR3 loop is CASSQDPAGGAFDEQYF. CDR3 in DNA: TGTGCCAGCAGCCAAGATCCAGCGGGCGGGGCGTTTGACGAGCAGTACTTC.

In DNA form, the CDR3 reads TGTGCCAGCGCCAGGGTGGCGGGGGCGGGAGATACGCAGTATTTT. It specifies CASARVAGAGDTQYF. This chain links TRBV3-1 (or the pseudogene TRBV3-2) with TRBJ2-3; possible D gene TRBD2, 7 bases. The V and J ends lost 8 bases and 5 bases respectively, with 20 bases between them. Germline V gene sequence: CDR1 LGHDT, CDR2 YNNKEL (reference sequence). The CDR3 runs to 15 residues.

This sequence joins TRBV3-1 (or the pseudogene TRBV3-2) and TRBJ1-6; 8 bases are shared with TRBD1. J lost 8 bases, V lost 1 base, and 1 base had no gene match. The CDR3 runs 14 residues. Looked up from germline, CDR1 is LGHDT and CDR2 is YNNKEL (reference sequence). As DNA, the CDR3 is TGTGCCAGCAGCCAAGCGGACAGGGATTCACCCCTCCACTTT. This translates into CASSQADRDSPLHF.

The CDR3 here is CASSTGGRRSPGTSGGRNEQFF. CDR3 coding DNA: TGTGCCAGTAGTACCGGGGGCCGGCGGAGCCCCGGGACTAGCGGGGGGAGGAATGAGCAGTTCTTC. J is TRBJ2-1 and V is TRBV19; 15 positions agree with TRBD2. The germline V gene has CDR1 LNHDA and CDR2 SQIVND (reference sequence). The CDR3 consists of 22 residues. Trimming took 4 bases from V and 7 from J; bases not matched to a gene: 23.

V is TRBV19 and J is TRBJ2-2, with a weak D call TRBD1 (6 bases). The CDR3 covers 15 residues. CDR1 is LNHDA, CDR2 SQIVND, per germline (reference sequence). V dropped 10 bases and J dropped 1 base, with 16 bases sitting between them. CDR3 coding DNA: TGTGCCACCGACCCGAGGGGGTGGAACACCGGGGAGCTGTTTTTT. Translated: CATDPRGWNTGELFF.

This sequence joins TRBV7-2 and TRBJ1-1; D remains unclear. Deletions cut 1 base from V and 1 base from J, with 4 bases between. CDR1 and CDR2 from the germline V gene are SGHTA and FQGNSA. The CDR3 runs 13 residues. CDR3 in amino acids: CASSLVENTEAFF. CDR3 DNA sequence: TGTGCCAGCAGCTTAGTGGAGAACACTGAAGCTTTCTTT.

CDR3 sequence reads: CATSVGAEEKLFF. The CDR3 bases are TGTGCCACCAGTGTGGGGGCTGAAGAAAAACTGTTTTTT. This chain joins TRBV24-1 and TRBJ1-4, with a weak D call TRBD1 (6 bases). Germline V gives CDR1 KGHDR, CDR2 SFDVKD. The CDR3 runs to 13 residues. Trimming stripped 5 bases from V and 8 bases from J, with 11 bases between.

The chain is built from TRBV18 and TRBJ1-4; D call uncertain. V lost 2 bases, J lost 3 bases, and 16 bases lay in between. This CDR3 spans 17 amino acids. In germline, CDR1 is KGHSH, CDR2 LQKENI. In DNA form, the CDR3 reads TGTGCCAGCTCACCAGGCAGGCCCGCCTTAGCTAATGAAAAACTGTTTTTT. It translates to CASSPGRPALANEKLFF.

The chain uses TRBV24-1 and TRBJ1-1; possible D gene TRBD1, 5 bases. Per germline, CDR1 KGHDR and CDR2 SFDVKD. The CDR3 loop spans 23 amino acids. V was shortened by 9 bases and J by 3 bases, with 43 bases between the two germline ends. CDR3 protein: CATQAAGSSIELSYPVLDTEAFF. In nucleotides, the CDR3 is TGTGCCACCCAAGCGGCAGGGTCATCTATTGAATTATCGTATCCGGTTCTGGACACTGAAGCTTTCTTT.